A single sample gave rise to the 11 T cell receptor beta chains below, sequenced in a study of OX40 agonist ivuxolimab in advanced cancers. Using immunoSEQ multiplex PCR, the repertoire was profiled, and TCRdb retains in-frame clones only, with some absent. This table holds about 88,000 clones, approximately 85% found once. This specimen was CD4+ or CD8+ T cells sorted from blood, taken in a trial of the OX40 agonist ivuxolimab. The source of these receptors is an adult with an advanced solid tumor such as melanoma, head and neck, liver or kidney cancer.

This chain links TRBV28 with TRBJ1-2; 8 bases agree with TRBD1. V lost 8 bases to trimming and J lost 7 bases; unmatched junction nucleotides: 15. This CDR3 is built from 15 residues. Germline V gene sequence: CDR1 MDHEN, CDR2 SYDVKM. The CDR3 loop is CASYFRDRRVGGYTF. The CDR3 region has the DNA TGTGCCAGCTATTTCCGGGACAGGAGGGTGGGTGGCTACACCTTC.

This chain links TRBV7-2 with TRBJ2-3; D perhaps matches TRBD2 (5 bases). V lost 1 base to trimming and J lost 6 bases, with 17 bases between them. This CDR3 comprises 16 residues. Per germline, CDR1 SGHTA and CDR2 FQGNSA. The CDR3 bases are TGTGCCAGCAGCTTAGTAGCGACCGCCTCTTTGGATACGCAGTATTTT. Amino acids: CASSLVATASLDTQYF.

The gene calls are TRBV5-1 and TRBJ1-2; 8 positions agree with TRBD1. The ends lost 0 bases at V and 6 bases at J; junction bases unmatched: 4. CDR3 length: 14 amino acids. The germline V gene has CDR1 SGHRS and CDR2 YFSETQ. The CDR3 is CASSLDQGADGYTF. CDR3 coding DNA: TGCGCCAGCAGCTTGGACCAGGGGGCGGATGGCTACACCTTC.

This clone came up a few times. The chain couples TRBV10-1 to TRBJ2-7, with D possibly being TRBD2 (6 bases). In germline, CDR1 is WNHNN, CDR2 SYGVQD (reference sequence). The CDR3 contains 15 residues. V was pared by 2 bases and J by 2 bases, with 13 bases between. The CDR3, as DNA: TGCGCCAGCAGTGAGCTGGGCGGGGCAACCTACGAGCAGTACGTC. Translating it yields CASSELGGATYEQYV.

The genes are TRBV5-5 and TRBJ2-3; 7 positions match TRBD2. In germline, CDR1 is SGHKS, CDR2 YYEKEE (reference sequence). V was pared by 0 bases and J by 3 bases, with 1 base of the junction left unmatched. The CDR3 loop spans 14 amino acids. The CDR3 bases are TGTGCCAGCAGCTTGGTACTAGCGACAGATACGCAGTATTTT. Translating gives CASSLVLATDTQYF. Filled out from reference TRBV5-5 and TRBJ2-3, the complete variable domain reads DAGVTQSPTHLIKTRGQQVTLRCSPISGHKSVSWYQQVLGQGPQFIFQYYEKEERGRGNFPDRFSARQFPNYSSELNVNALLLGDSALYLCASSLVLATDTQYFGPGTRLTVL.

This rearrangement joins TRBV7-2 to TRBJ2-1; 9 bases line up with TRBD2. Germline V lookup: CDR1 SGHTA, CDR2 FQGNSA. Germline trimming cut 5 bases from V and 6 bases from J; bases unmatched to any gene: 14. The CDR3 is made up of 17 amino acids. This CDR3 reads CASSPHGETSGFNEQFF. CDR3 DNA sequence: TGTGCCAGCAGCCCCCATGGAGAGACTAGCGGTTTCAATGAGCAGTTCTTC.

This chain uses TRBV5-4 with TRBJ2-2; D is uncertain. Trimming pared 9 bases from V and 3 bases from J, leaving 15 bases between. CDR1 and CDR2 from the germline V gene are SGHNT and YYREEE (reference sequence). The CDR3 length is 14 residues. The CDR3 nucleotides are TGTGCCACCTCCCCGGTGGTATACACCGGGGAGCTGTTTTTT. It encodes CATSPVVYTGELFF.

The genes are TRBV27 and TRBJ2-1; tentatively, D is TRBD1 (5 bases). CDR3 size: 12 residues. V lost 0 bases, J lost 14 bases, and 11 bases lay in between. Germline lookup yields CDR1 MNHEY and CDR2 SMNVEV (reference sequence). The CDR3 here is CASSLSGTREFF. CDR3 DNA: TGTGCCAGCAGTTTATCGGGCACCAGGGAGTTCTTC.

The J gene is TRBJ1-2, the V gene TRBV7-2; maybe TRBD1 (5 bases). V lost 1 base and J 7 bases, leaving 16 bases between the germline ends. Germline CDR1 and CDR2: SGHTA and FQGNSA. The CDR3 sequence is 15 residues long. Here the CDR3 DNA reads TGTGCCAGCAGCTTAGTCCCGGCAGGGAGCTCTGGCTACACCTTC. This translates into CASSLVPAGSSGYTF.

The chain uses TRBV7-2 and TRBJ2-7, with D tentatively TRBD2 (5 bases). V lost 2 bases and J 1 base, leaving 9 bases between the germline ends. Germline V gives CDR1 SGHTA, CDR2 FQGNSA. The CDR3 runs 14 residues. The CDR3 is CASSLFPGSYEQYF. The CDR3 DNA follows: TGTGCCAGCAGCTTATTCCCGGGGTCCTACGAGCAGTACTTC.

V is TRBV2 and J is TRBJ2-2; TRBD1 aligns across 9 bases. With 4 bases clipped from V and 6 bases from J, the junction kept 6 bases outside the gene matches. The CDR3 runs 15 residues. CDR1 SNHLY and CDR2 FYNNEI come from the germline V gene. This CDR3 is CASSVGQGLPGELFF. CDR3 sequence (DNA): TGTGCCAGCAGTGTTGGACAGGGGTTACCCGGGGAGCTGTTTTTT.